The 13 T cell receptor beta chains reported below all come from one sample, sequenced in a study of regulatory T cells in long-lasting Graves disease. Time point in this sample: persistent/refractory GD, antithyroid drugs over 5 years with positive TRAb. PBMC RNA was the source of the TCR library. TCR beta libraries were built with iRepertoire HTBI primers and Arm-PCR of CDR3 regions. In TCRdb, the multiplex PCR reads were re-called with MiXCR into one record per CDR3 protein. Of 350,000 to 450,000 distinct CDR3 sequences in the sample, about a fifth were seen once. The material sequenced was peripheral blood mononuclear cells (PBMCs), taken when the disease was refractory, from a patient treated with antithyroid drugs. Source of these receptors: a female donor with Graves disease.

This clonotype was seen repeatedly, ten times or more. The chain links TRBV3-1 to TRBJ1-2; the D is unclear. The CDR3 contains 12 residues. Germline V gene lookup returns CDR1 LGHDT and CDR2 YNNKEL (reference sequence). V was clipped by 1 base and J by 7 bases, with 7 bases between them. DNA of the CDR3: TGTGCCAGCAGCCAAGGGTTTACTGGCTACACCTTC. Its protein product is CASSQGFTGYTF. Drawing the rest from reference TRBV3-1 and TRBJ1-2, the complete variable domain is DTAVSQTPKYLVTQMGNDKSIKCEQNLGHDTMYWYKQDSKKFLKIMFSYNNKELIINETVPNRFSPKSPDKAHLNLHINSLELGDSAVYFCASSQGFTGYTFGSGTRLTVV.

This chain uses TRBV27 with TRBJ2-7, with TRBD2 identical over 12 bases. Germline V gene sequence: CDR1 MNHEY, CDR2 SMNVEV (reference sequence). J gave up 6 bases and V 4 bases, and 7 bases lay outside the gene matches. CDR3 length: 15 amino acids. The CDR3 coding sequence is TGTGCCAGCAGTTCCACTAGCGGGAGGTACGGCGAGCAGTACTTC. This translates into CASSSTSGRYGEQYF.

To note about this clonotype: An end of the junction does not agree with germline; a read error may underlie this. The V call is TRBV24-1, the J call TRBJ1-5; the D is unclear. In germline, CDR1 is KGHDR, CDR2 SFDVKD. CDR3 size: 14 residues. The CDR3 DNA sequence: TGTGCCACCAGTGTTGGCAAGCCCTGGCAGCCCCGGCATTTT. Protein: CATSVGKPWQPRHF.

This clonotype occurred many times. The V and J genes are TRBV2 and TRBJ1-4; tentatively, D is TRBD1 (5 bases). The germline V gene encodes CDR1 SNHLY and CDR2 FYNNEI. The V and J ends lost 7 bases and 7 bases respectively, with 16 bases between them. The CDR3 length is 14 residues. CDR3 bases: TGTGCCAGCACCGTGGGGGTAGGAACTGAAAAACTGTTTTTT. Translating gives CASTVGVGTEKLFF.

In its sample, this clonotype was seen a few times. The genes are TRBV20-1 and TRBJ1-2, with 7 bases identical to TRBD1. V lost 5 bases and J lost 4; bases outside the gene matches: 19. CDR3 length equals 17 residues. Germline CDR1 is DFQATT and CDR2 is SNEGSKA (reference sequence). Written as DNA, the CDR3 is TGCAGTGCTTTTCGCCCCGGGACAGCCGGAGATGGCTATGGCTACACCTTC. Its protein product is CSAFRPGTAGDGYGYTF.

Remarks on this clonotype: Being one base from a much bigger clone, this may be a read error. The chain joins TRBV10-3 to TRBJ2-2; D gene uncertain. Trimming removed 10 bases at V and 2 bases at J, with 8 bases between. The CDR3 runs to 12 residues. CDR1 is ENHRY and CDR2 is SYGVKD in the germline V gene. The CDR3: CASRVNTGELFF. CDR3 DNA sequence: TGTGCCAGCAGAGTCAACACCGGGGAGCTGTTTTTT.

The genes are TRBV19 and TRBJ2-4; the D gene is possibly TRBD2 (5 bases). The CDR3 has 14 amino acids. Trimming pared 5 bases from V and 2 bases from J, leaving 10 bases between. The germline V gene encodes CDR1 LNHDA and CDR2 SQIVND (reference sequence). CDR3 bases: TGTGCCAGTAGTGTACTAGTGACCAAAAACATTCAGTACTTC. This codes for CASSVLVTKNIQYF.

J is TRBJ1-3 and V is TRBV3-1; 7 bases align to TRBD1. There are 16 residues in the CDR3. The germline gives CDR1 LGHDT, CDR2 YNNKEL (reference sequence). V lost 3 bases and J lost 0; bases outside the gene matches: 5. CDR3 nucleotides: TGTGCCAGCAGCCAGAAGGGACAGTTCTCTGGAAACACCATATATTTT. It encodes CASSQKGQFSGNTIYF. The full variable domain, rest sourced from reference TRBV3-1 and TRBJ1-3, is DTAVSQTPKYLVTQMGNDKSIKCEQNLGHDTMYWYKQDSKKFLKIMFSYNNKELIINETVPNRFSPKSPDKAHLNLHINSLELGDSAVYFCASSQKGQFSGNTIYFGEGSWLTVV.

The J gene is TRBJ2-7, the V gene TRBV4-3; D remains ambiguous. Germline lookup yields CDR1 LGHNA and CDR2 YSLEER. The V end was cut by 0 bases, the J end by 5 bases, with 8 bases between. The CDR3 contains 13 residues. The CDR3 spells CASSQDEVHEQYF. CDR3 sequence (DNA): TGCGCCAGCAGCCAAGATGAGGTTCACGAGCAGTACTTC.

This clonotype appeared many times. CDR3 DNA: TGTGCCAGCAGCCGTTGGCAGGGAGTCGAGCAGTACTTC. This gives the protein CASSRWQGVEQYF. The chain joins TRBV11-2 to TRBJ2-7; D is tentatively TRBD1 or TRBD2 (5 bases each). The CDR3 length is 13 residues. The V end was cut by 5 bases, the J end by 6 bases, with 14 bases between. Germline V gene data show CDR1 as SGHAT and CDR2 as FQNNGV.

Comment on this clonotype: Since a much larger clone is just one base distant, this may be a read error. V usage is TRBV12-3 or TRBV12-4 and J usage is TRBJ1-3; D is possibly TRBD1 (5 bases). This CDR3 is built from 13 residues. With 8 bases removed from V and 4 bases from J, the gap between germline ends came to 12 bases. For the CDR3, the DNA is TGTGCCAGCGGAATAGGGGCCGGAAACACCATATATTTT. Protein sequence: CASGIGAGNTIYF.

V gene TRBV28 combines with J gene TRBJ1-5; 7 positions match TRBD1. This CDR3 region has 15 residues. Trimming cost V 5 bases and J 4 bases; bases outside gene matches: 8. Germline CDR1 is MDHEN and CDR2 is SYDVKM. The CDR3 reads CASSVRDRGNQPQHF. The CDR3 nucleotides read TGTGCCAGCAGTGTCCGGGACAGAGGGAATCAGCCCCAGCATTTT.

The V and J genes are TRBV7-8 and TRBJ2-5; 9 bases line up with TRBD2. V lost 0 bases, J lost 5 bases, and 4 bases stayed unmatched. The CDR3 sequence is 15 residues long. CDR1 and CDR2 from the germline V gene are SGHVS and FQNEAQ. The CDR3, as DNA: TGTGCCAGCAGCTTAGCGCGGGGGGGTTGGGAGACCCAGTACTTC. Protein: CASSLARGGWETQYF.